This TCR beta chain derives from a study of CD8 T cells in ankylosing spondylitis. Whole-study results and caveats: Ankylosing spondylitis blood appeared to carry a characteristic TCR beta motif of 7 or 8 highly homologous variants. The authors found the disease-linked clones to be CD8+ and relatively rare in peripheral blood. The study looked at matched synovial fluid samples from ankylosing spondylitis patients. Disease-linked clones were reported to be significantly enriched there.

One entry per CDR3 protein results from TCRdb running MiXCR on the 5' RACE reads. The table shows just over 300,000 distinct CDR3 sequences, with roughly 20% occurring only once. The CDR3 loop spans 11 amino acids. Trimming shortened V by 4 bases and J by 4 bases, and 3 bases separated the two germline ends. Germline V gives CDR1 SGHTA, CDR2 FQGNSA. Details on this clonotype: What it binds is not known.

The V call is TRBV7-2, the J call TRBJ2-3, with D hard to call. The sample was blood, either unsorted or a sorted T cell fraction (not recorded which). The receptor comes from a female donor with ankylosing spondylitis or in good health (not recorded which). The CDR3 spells CASSWADTQYF. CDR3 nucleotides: TGTGCCAGCAGCTGGGCAGATACGCAGTATTTT.